This TCR beta chain was captured in a study of CD8 T cells in ankylosing spondylitis. Regarding the study as a whole: Characteristic, it appeared, of ankylosing spondylitis blood was a TCR beta motif of roughly eight highly homologous variants. Within matched ankylosing spondylitis synovial fluid, disease-linked clones were reportedly significantly enriched. Earlier work had already found some motif variants in reactive arthritis synovial fluid and blood.

This clonotype has just a few counts. The antigen remains unidentified. The CDR3 runs 16 residues. The germline V gene has CDR1 SGHNT and CDR2 YYREEE (reference sequence). V lost 2 bases to trimming and J lost 5 bases, with 17 bases between them. With molecular barcodes, quantitative 5'-RACE was used to make the TCR beta libraries. TCRdb redid the calling of the 5' RACE reads with MiXCR, one entry per CDR3 protein. The sample has some 700,000 distinct CDR3 sequences, under 20% seen once. The chain couples TRBV5-4 to TRBJ2-1; D ambiguous. Sequencing input: blood, either unsorted or a sorted T cell fraction (not recorded which). This sequence was found in a male donor with ankylosing spondylitis. CDR3 sequence (DNA): TGTGCCAGCAGCTTTACCGGGTCTGGGTGGGACAATGAGCAGTTCTTC. Residues: CASSFTGSGWDNEQFF.